The clone carrying this T cell receptor (beta chain) has a count of ten or more. Trimming left V 4 bases short and J 8 bases short, with 14 bases between. The CDR3 is made up of 13 amino acids. TCR beta CDR3 regions were amplified from RNA transcripts. First-round RT-PCR with HTBI primers amplified the TCR CDR3 region. TCRdb itself ran the multiplex PCR reads through MiXCR, one entry per CDR3 protein. The table records a few hundred thousand distinct CDR3 sequences, roughly 50% of them present only once. These data belong to a study of T cells in Graves' hyperthyroidism and ophthalmopathy. The sequence derives from a woman younger than 35 with Graves' hyperthyroidism. The sequenced material came from peripheral blood or thyroid tissue (not recorded which). V is TRBV12-3 or TRBV12-4 and J is TRBJ1-2; possibly TRBD1 for D (5 bases). The CDR3 loop is CASSYGTGSGYTF. CDR3 coding DNA: TGTGCCAGCAGTTATGGGACTGGATCGGGCTACACCTTC.